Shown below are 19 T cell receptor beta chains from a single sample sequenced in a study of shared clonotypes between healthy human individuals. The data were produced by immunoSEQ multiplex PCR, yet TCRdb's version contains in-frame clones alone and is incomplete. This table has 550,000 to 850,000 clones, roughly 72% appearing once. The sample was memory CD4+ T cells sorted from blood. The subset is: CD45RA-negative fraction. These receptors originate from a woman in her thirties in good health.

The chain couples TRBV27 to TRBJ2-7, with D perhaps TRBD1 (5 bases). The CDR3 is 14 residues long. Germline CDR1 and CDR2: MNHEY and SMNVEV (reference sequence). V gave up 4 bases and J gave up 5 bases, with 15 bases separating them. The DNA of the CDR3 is TGTGCCAGCAGTTCCTACGCGACAGAGAACGAGCAGTACTTC. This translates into CASSSYATENEQYF.

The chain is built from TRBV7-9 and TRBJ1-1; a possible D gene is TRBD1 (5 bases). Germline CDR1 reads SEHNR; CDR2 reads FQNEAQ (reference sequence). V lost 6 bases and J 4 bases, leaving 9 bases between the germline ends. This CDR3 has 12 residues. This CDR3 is CASSFTGTEAFF. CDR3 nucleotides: TGTGCCAGCAGTTTTACAGGCACTGAAGCTTTCTTT. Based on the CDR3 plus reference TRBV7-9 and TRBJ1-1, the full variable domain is DTGVSQNPRHKITKRGQNVTFRCDPISEHNRLYWYRQTLGQGPEFLTYFQNEAQLEKSRLLSDRFSAERPKGSFSTLEIQRTEQGDSAMYLCASSFTGTEAFFGQGTRLTVV.

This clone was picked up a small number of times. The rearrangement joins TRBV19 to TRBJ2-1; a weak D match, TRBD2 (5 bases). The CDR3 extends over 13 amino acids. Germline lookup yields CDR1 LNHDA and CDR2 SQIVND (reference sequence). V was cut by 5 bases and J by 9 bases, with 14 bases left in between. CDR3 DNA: TGTGCCAGTAGTCCCGTGGCGGGTGGTGAGCAGTTCTTC. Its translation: CASSPVAGGEQFF.

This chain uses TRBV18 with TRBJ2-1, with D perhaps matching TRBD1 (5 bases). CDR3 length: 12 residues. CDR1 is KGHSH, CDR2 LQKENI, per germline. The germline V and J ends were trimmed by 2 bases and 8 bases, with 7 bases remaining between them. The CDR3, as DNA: TGTGCCAGCTCACCAGGGGCAGATGAGCAGTTCTTC. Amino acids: CASSPGADEQFF. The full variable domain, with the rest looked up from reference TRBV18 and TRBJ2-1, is NAGVMQNPRHLVRRRGQEARLRCSPMKGHSHVYWYRQLPEEGLKFMVYLQKENIIDESGMPKERFSAEFPKEGPSILRIQQVVRGDSAAYFCASSPGADEQFFGPGTRLTVL.

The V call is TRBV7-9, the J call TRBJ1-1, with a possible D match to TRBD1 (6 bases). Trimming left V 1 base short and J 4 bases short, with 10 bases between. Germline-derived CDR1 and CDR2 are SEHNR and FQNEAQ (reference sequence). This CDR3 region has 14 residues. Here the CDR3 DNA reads TGTGCCAGCAGCTTAGACGTCAGGGGCACTGAAGCTTTCTTT. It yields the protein CASSLDVRGTEAFF.

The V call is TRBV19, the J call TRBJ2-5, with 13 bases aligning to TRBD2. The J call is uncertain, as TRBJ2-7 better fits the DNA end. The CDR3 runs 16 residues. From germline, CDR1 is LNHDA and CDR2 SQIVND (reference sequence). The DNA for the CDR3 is TGTGCCAGTAGTGCCCGGACTAGCGGGAGAACCTACGAGCAGTACTTC. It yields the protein CASSARTSGRTYEQYF.

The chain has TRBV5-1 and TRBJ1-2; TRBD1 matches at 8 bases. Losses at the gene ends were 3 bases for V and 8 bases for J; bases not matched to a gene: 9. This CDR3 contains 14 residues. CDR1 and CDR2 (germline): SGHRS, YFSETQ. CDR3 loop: CASSSRQGLEGYTF. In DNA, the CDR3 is TGCGCCAGCAGCTCCCGACAGGGGTTGGAGGGCTACACCTTC.

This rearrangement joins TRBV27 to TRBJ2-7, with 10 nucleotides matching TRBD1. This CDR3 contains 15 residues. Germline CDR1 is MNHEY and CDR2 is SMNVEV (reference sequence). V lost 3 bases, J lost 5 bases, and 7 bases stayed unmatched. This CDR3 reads CASSLEDRGDHEQYF. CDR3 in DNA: TGTGCCAGCAGTTTGGAGGACAGGGGGGACCACGAGCAGTACTTC.

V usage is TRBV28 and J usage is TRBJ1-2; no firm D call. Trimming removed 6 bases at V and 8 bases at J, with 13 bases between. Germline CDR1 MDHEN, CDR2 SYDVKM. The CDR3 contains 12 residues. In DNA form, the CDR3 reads TGTGCCAGCAGAGACACTCCCCACGGCTACACCTTC. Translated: CASRDTPHGYTF.

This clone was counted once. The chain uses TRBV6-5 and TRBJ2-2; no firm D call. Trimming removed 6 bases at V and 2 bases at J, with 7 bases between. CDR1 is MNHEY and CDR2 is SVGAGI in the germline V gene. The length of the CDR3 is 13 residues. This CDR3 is CASRSYNTGELFF. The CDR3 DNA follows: TGTGCCAGCAGATCCTACAACACCGGGGAGCTGTTTTTT.

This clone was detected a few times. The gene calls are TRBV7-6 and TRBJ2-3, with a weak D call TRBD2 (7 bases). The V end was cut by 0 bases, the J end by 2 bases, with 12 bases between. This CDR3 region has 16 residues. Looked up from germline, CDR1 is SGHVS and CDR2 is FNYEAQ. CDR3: CASSLAAGADTDTQYF. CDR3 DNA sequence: TGTGCCAGCAGCTTAGCCGCGGGGGCCGACACAGATACGCAGTATTTT. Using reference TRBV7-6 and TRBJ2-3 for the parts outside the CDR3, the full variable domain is GAGVSQSPRYKVTKRGQDVALRCDPISGHVSLYWYRQALGQGPEFLTYFNYEAQQDKSGLPNDRFSAERPEGSISTLTIQRTEQRDSAMYRCASSLAAGADTDTQYFGPGTRLTVL.

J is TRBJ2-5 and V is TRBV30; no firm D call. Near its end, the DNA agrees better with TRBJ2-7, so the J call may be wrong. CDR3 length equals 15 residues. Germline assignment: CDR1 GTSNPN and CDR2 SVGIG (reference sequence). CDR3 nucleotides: TGTGCCTGGAGTGTACCTGGAAGGTTATGGTACGAGCAGTACTTC. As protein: CAWSVPGRLWYEQYF.

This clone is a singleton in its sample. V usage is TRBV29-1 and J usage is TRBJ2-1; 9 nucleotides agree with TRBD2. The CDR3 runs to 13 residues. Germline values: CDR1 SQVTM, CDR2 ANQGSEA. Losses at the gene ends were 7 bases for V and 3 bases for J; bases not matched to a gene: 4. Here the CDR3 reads CSGGLAVYNEQFF. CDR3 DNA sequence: TGCAGCGGGGGACTAGCTGTCTACAATGAGCAGTTCTTC.

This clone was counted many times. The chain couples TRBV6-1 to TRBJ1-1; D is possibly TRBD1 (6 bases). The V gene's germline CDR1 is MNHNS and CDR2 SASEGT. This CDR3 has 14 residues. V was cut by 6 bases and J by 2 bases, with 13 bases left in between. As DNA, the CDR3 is TGTGCCAGCAGGAGGACAGAACTAAACACTGAAGCTTTCTTT. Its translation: CASRRTELNTEAFF.

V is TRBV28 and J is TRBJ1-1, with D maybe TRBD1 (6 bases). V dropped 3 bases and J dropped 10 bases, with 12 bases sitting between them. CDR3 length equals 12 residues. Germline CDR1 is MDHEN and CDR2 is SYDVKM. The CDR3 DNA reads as TGTGCCAGCAGTTTGCCGGACAGTTCAGCTTTCTTT. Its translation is CASSLPDSSAFF.

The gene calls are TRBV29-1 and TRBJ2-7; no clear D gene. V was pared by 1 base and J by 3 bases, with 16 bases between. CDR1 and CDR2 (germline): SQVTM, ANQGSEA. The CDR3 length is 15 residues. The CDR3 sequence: CSVEVLRHTLYEQYF. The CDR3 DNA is TGCAGCGTTGAAGTCCTTAGACACACCCTCTACGAGCAGTACTTC.

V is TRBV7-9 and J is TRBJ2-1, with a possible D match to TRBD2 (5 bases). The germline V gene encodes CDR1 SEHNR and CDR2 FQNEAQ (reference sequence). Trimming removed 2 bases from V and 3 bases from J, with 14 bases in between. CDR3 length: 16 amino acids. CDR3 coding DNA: TGTGCCAGCAGCTTACTCCGGGATACATTCTACAATGAGCAGTTCTTC. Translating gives CASSLLRDTFYNEQFF.

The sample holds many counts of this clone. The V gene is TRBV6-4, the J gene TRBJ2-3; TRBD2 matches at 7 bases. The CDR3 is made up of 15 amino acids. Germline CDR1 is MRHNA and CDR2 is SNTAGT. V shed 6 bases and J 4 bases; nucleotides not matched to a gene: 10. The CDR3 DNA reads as TGTGCCAGCAGCGACGGGGCGGGAGCGGCAGATACGCAGTATTTT. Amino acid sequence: CASSDGAGAADTQYF.

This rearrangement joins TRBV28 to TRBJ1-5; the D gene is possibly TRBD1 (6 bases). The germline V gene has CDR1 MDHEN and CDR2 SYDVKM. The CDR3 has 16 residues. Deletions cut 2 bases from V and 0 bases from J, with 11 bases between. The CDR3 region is CASSLMTGSSNQPQHF. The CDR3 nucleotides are TGTGCCAGCAGTTTAATGACAGGTTCTAGCAATCAGCCCCAGCATTTT.